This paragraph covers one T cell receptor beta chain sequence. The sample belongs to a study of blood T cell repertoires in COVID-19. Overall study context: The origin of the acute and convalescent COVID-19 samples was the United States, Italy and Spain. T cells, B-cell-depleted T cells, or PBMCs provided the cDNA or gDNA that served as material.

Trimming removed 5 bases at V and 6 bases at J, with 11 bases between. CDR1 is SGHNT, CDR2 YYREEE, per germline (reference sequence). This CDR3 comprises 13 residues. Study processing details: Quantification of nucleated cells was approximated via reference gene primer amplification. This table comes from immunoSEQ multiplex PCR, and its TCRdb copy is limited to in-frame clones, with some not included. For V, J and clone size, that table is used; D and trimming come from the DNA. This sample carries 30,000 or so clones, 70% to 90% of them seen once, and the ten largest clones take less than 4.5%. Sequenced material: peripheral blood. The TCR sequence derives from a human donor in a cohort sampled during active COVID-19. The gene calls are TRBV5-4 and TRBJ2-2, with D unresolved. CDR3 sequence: CASRPFGSGELFF. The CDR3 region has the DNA TGTGCCAGCAGACCCTTCGGGTCCGGGGAGCTGTTTTTT.